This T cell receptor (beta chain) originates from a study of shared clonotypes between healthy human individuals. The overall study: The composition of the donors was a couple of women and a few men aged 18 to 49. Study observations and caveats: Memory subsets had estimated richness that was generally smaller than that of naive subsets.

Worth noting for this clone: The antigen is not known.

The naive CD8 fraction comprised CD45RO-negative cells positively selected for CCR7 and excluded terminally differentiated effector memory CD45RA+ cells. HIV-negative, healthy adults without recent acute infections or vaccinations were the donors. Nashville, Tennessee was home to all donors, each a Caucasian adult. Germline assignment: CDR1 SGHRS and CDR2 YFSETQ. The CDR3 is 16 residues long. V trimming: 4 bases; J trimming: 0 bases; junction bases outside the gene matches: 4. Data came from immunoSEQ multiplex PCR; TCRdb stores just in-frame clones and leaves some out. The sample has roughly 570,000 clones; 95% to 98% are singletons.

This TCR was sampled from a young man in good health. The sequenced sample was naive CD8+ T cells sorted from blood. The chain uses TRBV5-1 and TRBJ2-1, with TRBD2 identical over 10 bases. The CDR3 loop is CASSVTSGTSYNEQFF. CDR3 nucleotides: TGCGCCAGCAGCGTAACTAGCGGGACCTCCTACAATGAGCAGTTCTTC. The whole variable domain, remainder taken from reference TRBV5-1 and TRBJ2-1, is KAGVTQTPRYLIKTRGQQVTLSCSPISGHRSVSWYQQTPGQGLQFLFEYFSETQRNKGNFPGRFSGRQFSNSRSEMNVSTLELGDSALYLCASSVTSGTSYNEQFFGPGTRLTVL.